This entry concerns a single TCR beta chain. During active infection, Seattle patients enrolled and were then monitored through disease. Authors' analysis steps: The authors estimated nucleated cell counts from reference gene primer amplification. Only in-frame clones appear in the TCRdb table, and some are missing; sequencing was by immunoSEQ multiplex PCR. V and J calls and clone size come straight from that table; D and trimming were deduced from the DNA. The sample contains around 150,000 clones, 85% of which appear only once. CDR3 length: 14 amino acids. Looked up from germline, CDR1 is SGDLS and CDR2 is YYNGEE. Trimming took 0 bases from V and 3 from J, leaving 10 bases between them. This specimen comes from a study of blood T cell repertoires in COVID-19. Turning to the study itself: Italy, Spain and the United States were the sources of the convalescent and acute COVID-19 samples. Nucleic acid was either cDNA or gDNA, and it came from T cells, B-cell-depleted T cells, or PBMCs.

The rearrangement links TRBV9 to TRBJ2-7; perhaps TRBD2 as D (5 bases). The clonotype originates from a woman aged 55-69 years with COVID-19, enrolled during active disease. Sample: peripheral blood. The CDR3 coding sequence is TGTGCCAGCAGCGTAGGGTGGGAGAGCTACGAGCAGTACTTC. Translated, it gives CASSVGWESYEQYF.